This T cell receptor (beta chain) was sequenced in a study of CD4 T cells in lung cancer (dated by TCRdb to the late 2010s). Study-wide context: In the study, blood T cells of NSCLC patients were screened for responses to candidate mutation-encoded neoepitopes, and neoantigen-specific CD4+ T-cell clones and TCRs were isolated. Treatments received by the patients before blood donation included platinum chemotherapy, and some patients received nivolumab or pembrolizumab. Aged 60 to 69 when blood was donated, the resected patients, most of whom were former smokers, had either lung adenocarcinoma or squamous cell carcinoma. The frequency of neoantigen-specific clonotypes in tumor resections, non-adjacent lung and cultured T-cell products was followed using TCRB deep sequencing. The paper as a whole reports these results and caveats: Some responses derived from blood might reflect in vitro priming of naive T cells or cross-reactivity instead of memory responses to the cancer. Nonspecific IFNgamma producers of unknown purity were included among IFNgamma-sorted cells, so expanded lines were found to range from monoclonal to oligoclonal.

The library was generated by the immunoSEQ multiplex PCR assay. DNA was isolated with Qiagen DNeasy or QIAamp micro DNA kits and TCRB sequenced with the Adaptive Biotechnology human TCRB sequencing kit. Sequencing of TCRB libraries was performed on an Illumina MiSeq. Turning to the authors' computational methods: The kit provider's software was used to analyze TCRB sequence data, and Fisher's exact test was used to test clonotype templates for tumor enrichment. TCRdb retrieved this table from immuneACCESS and kept in-frame rearrangements only. Not all clones are present; in checked studies, unresolved V genes account for under half, and no reason is known for the remainder. That table is the source of V, J and clone size, and D and trimming were worked out from the DNA. The sample contains around 1,900 clones, less than 75% of them found a single time. The ten largest clones capture about 6% of the sample.

For around 13 days, PBMCs were stimulated with mutant 27-mer peptides together with IL21, IL7, IL15 and IL2, and afterward were restimulated with peptide-pulsed autologous B cells. Live IFNgamma-secreting T cells were sorted by cytokine capture on a FACS Aria2 after restimulation with peptide-pulsed B cells. Sorted cells were expanded at limiting dilution, approximately 3 or 10 cells per well, with irradiated allogeneic PBMCs, phytohemagglutinin and IL2 for 14 to 20 days. Either peripheral blood samples or leukapheresis products were collected from the patients. Antigen specificity of expanded lines was screened by IFNgamma ELISA against autologous B cells pulsed with mutant peptides. Turning to this clone: It has no known antigen specificity. Per-base quality was not reported, and no clone a single base away is much larger than it.

From the cysteine through the phenylalanine, the CDR3 covers 11 amino acids. Solely the CDR3 DNA is kept, with 33 bases framed from the first base. The trim is 3 bases for V and 3 bases for J, with a gap of 5 bases between the germline ends. CDR1 DFQATT and CDR2 SNEGSKA are derived from the germline V gene (reference sequence). The sequencing sample was made of a CD4+ T cell line or clone grown in culture. The sequence joins TRBV20-1 to TRBJ2-5, with TRBD2 tentatively as D gene (5 bases match). This TCR was sampled from a woman aged 60-70 years with non-small cell lung cancer. Some clones in this sample may be carry-over from other donors' samples. The CDR3 region reads CSASGKETQYF. The nucleotide sequence reads as follows: TGCAGTGCTAGCGGGAAAGAGACCCAGTACTTC.